This T cell receptor (beta chain) was sequenced in a study of blood T cells in healthy people across ages. Findings and limits, study-wide: Long-lived donors exceeded aged donors in naive CD4+ cells and diversity. Diversity estimates from one million T cells were considered underestimates.

The CDR3 is made up of 14 amino acids. V shed 4 bases and J shed 5 bases, with 9 bases lying between them. The V gene's germline CDR1 is MGHDK and CDR2 SYGVNS. Combining a sample-barcoded 5' primer with a J-beta primer mix, a second PCR ran for roughly 7 to 12 cycles. TCRdb reprocessed the 5' RACE reads with MiXCR, giving one entry per CDR3 protein. Here the sample spans under 950,000 distinct CDR3 sequences, approximately 21% being singletons. About this clonotype: The antigen is not known.

Material for sequencing was blood. The sequence was collected from a man in his 70s in good health. The chain is built from TRBV25-1 and TRBJ1-6; a possible D gene is TRBD1 (6 bases). The CDR3 coding sequence is TGTGCCAGCAGTGTTACAGGGAATAATTCACCCCTCCACTTT. Translated: CASSVTGNNSPLHF.